The clone carrying this T cell receptor (beta chain) was seen many times. This record comes from a study of T cells in Graves' hyperthyroidism and ophthalmopathy. Amplification of TCR beta CDR3 regions was performed using RNA transcripts as template. The HTBI primer set was used in a first-round RT-PCR of the TCR CDR3. TCRdb reprocessed the multiplex PCR reads with MiXCR, giving one entry per CDR3 protein. This table has 750,000 to 950,000 distinct CDR3 sequences, about two fifths appearing once. The CDR3 is 16 residues long. V was pared by 2 bases and J by 2 bases, with 12 bases between. Germline V CDR1 and CDR2: LNHNV, YYDKDF (reference sequence).

What was sequenced was blood. The sequence derives from a man younger than 35 with Graves' hyperthyroidism. The rearrangement uses TRBV15 and TRBJ1-4; D gene ambiguous. CDR3 in DNA: TGTGCCACCAGCAGACCTCCCATTGGCACTAATGAAAAACTGTTTTTT. Its protein is CATSRPPIGTNEKLFF.